This entry concerns a single T cell receptor beta chain. The antigen is unknown. The sequenced template was RNA, covering the TCR beta CDR3 region. The authors performed first-round RT-PCR with HTBI primers and then a second-round multiplex PCR. TCRdb fed the multiplex PCR reads into MiXCR, producing one record per CDR3 protein. This table has hundreds of thousands of distinct CDR3 sequences, about a fifth appearing once. Germline assignment: CDR1 SGHTA and CDR2 FQGTGA. This CDR3 comprises 16 residues. V dropped 5 bases and J dropped 7; count of bases not matched to a gene: 10. The data derive from a study of Graves' ophthalmopathy and Graves' hyperthyroidism. Points from the study as a whole: Blood was where most expanded thyroid clonotypes above 0.001 frequency also turned up.

Specimen: peripheral blood. This sequence was found in a woman between 18 and 29 years old with stable Graves' hyperthyroidism. Some clones in this sample may be carry-over from other donors' samples. V gene TRBV7-3 combines with J gene TRBJ2-2; 10 nucleotides agree with TRBD1. CDR3 nucleotide sequence: TGTGCCAGCAGCGCAGCCGGGACAGGGGATATCGGGGAGCTGTTTTTT. It codes for CASSAAGTGDIGELFF.